The sequence of this T cell receptor beta chain was determined in a study of control samples from healthy donors and cancer patients. The germline V and J ends were trimmed by 1 base and 3 bases, with 9 bases remaining between them. The germline V gene encodes CDR1 SEHNR and CDR2 FQNEAQ (reference sequence). The CDR3 runs to 14 residues. Measured with immunoSEQ multiplex PCR; TCRdb has only the in-frame clones, and not every one. The sample shows 150,000 to 200,000 clones, nearly 90% of them seen only once. This chain uses TRBV7-9 with TRBJ1-1; D remains unclear. Sequencing was done on a sample of blood. This sequence was found in a woman aged 45-65 years in good health. CDR3: CASSLGSGYTEAFF. The DNA for the CDR3 is TGTGCCAGCAGCTTAGGGTCGGGGTACACTGAAGCTTTCTTT.